Presented here are 5 T cell receptor beta chains from one specimen sequenced in a study of shared clonotypes between healthy human individuals. Sequenced by immunoSEQ multiplex PCR; TCRdb stores in-frame clones only, minus some. The sample lists about 450,000 clones, 70% to 80% occurring once. The sequenced material came from PBMCs. These receptors originate from a woman aged 40 to 49 in good health. Some clones in this sample may be carry-over from other donors' samples.

This clone has at least ten counts. This sequence joins TRBV7-2 and TRBJ1-6, with D possibly TRBD1 on 6 matching bases. Germline CDR1 and CDR2: SGHTA and FQGNSA. V lost 5 bases to trimming and J lost 9 bases, with 20 bases between them. This CDR3 is built from 16 residues. CDR3 amino acids: CASSRRGRAGSSPLHF. The DNA of the CDR3 is TGTGCCAGCAGCCGGAGGGGGAGGGCGGGAAGTTCACCCCTCCACTTT.

Notes on this clone: The identical CDR3 is also encoded by other nucleotide sequences in the sample. The chain links TRBV4-2 to TRBJ1-5; D remains ambiguous. This CDR3 has 13 residues. The germline CDR1 and CDR2 sequences are LGHNA and YNFKEQ. Trimming left V 3 bases short and J 0 bases short, with 3 bases between. The DNA for the CDR3 is TGTGCCAGCAGCCAGGATAGCAATCAGCCCCAGCATTTT. This gives the protein CASSQDSNQPQHF.

This clone was recorded only once. CDR3 coding DNA: TGTGCCAGCAGTGAATACCAACGTGGGGAGACCCAGTACTTC. The encoded protein is CASSEYQRGETQYF. The J gene is TRBJ2-5, the V gene TRBV25-1; D unresolved. This CDR3 spans 14 amino acids. V was shortened by 0 bases and J by 5 bases, with 10 bases between the two germline ends. In germline, CDR1 is MGHDK, CDR2 SYGVNS.

This chain connects TRBV7-2 to TRBJ2-3, with 10 bases aligning to TRBD2. Trimming cost V 1 base and J 2 bases; bases outside gene matches: 3. This CDR3 is built from 16 residues. CDR1 is SGHTA and CDR2 is FQGNSA in the germline V gene. CDR3 sequence (DNA): TGTGCCAGCAGCTTAGGTAGCGGGGGGTACACAGATACGCAGTATTTT. Translated: CASSLGSGGYTDTQYF.

This clone came up a few times. Other DNA sequences in the same sample also yield this CDR3. J is TRBJ1-5 and V is TRBV18; D ambiguous. The V end was cut by 2 bases, the J end by 1 base, with 3 bases between. The CDR3 length is 13 residues. The germline gives CDR1 KGHSH, CDR2 LQKENI. The CDR3 sequence is CASSPGSNQPQHF. The CDR3 bases are TGTGCCAGCTCACCAGGGAGCAATCAGCCCCAGCATTTT.